This TCR beta chain was obtained from a study of shared clonotypes between healthy human individuals. The ends lost 6 bases at V and 6 bases at J; junction bases unmatched: 16. Germline CDR1 and CDR2: SGHAT and FQNNGV. This CDR3 contains 16 residues. As defined, naive CD8 cells were CD45RO-negative and positively selected for CCR7, with terminally differentiated effector memory CD45RA+ cells excluded. Only Caucasian adults living in Nashville, Tennessee served as donors. Measured with immunoSEQ multiplex PCR; TCRdb has only the in-frame clones, and not every one. This table holds millions of clones, roughly 95% found once.

This chain uses TRBV11-2 with TRBJ2-7, with TRBD2 matching over 8 bases. The TCR sequence derives from a man between 18 and 35 years old in good health. Sequenced: naive CD8+ T cells sorted from blood. In DNA form, the CDR3 reads TGTGCCAGCAGTTCAACCCTGAGCGGGAGCCCCCTCGAGCAGTACTTC. Translating gives CASSSTLSGSPLEQYF.